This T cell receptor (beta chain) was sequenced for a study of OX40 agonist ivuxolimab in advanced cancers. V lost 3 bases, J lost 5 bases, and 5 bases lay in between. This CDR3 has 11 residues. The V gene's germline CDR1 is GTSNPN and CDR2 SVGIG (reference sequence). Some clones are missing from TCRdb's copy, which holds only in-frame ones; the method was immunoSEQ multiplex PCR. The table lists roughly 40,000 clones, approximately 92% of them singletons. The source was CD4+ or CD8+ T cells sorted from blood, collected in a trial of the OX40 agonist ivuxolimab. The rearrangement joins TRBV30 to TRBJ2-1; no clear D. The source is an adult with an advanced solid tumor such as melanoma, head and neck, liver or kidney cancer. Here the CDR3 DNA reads TGTGCCTGGAGACGGAACAATGAGCAGTTCTTC. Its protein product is CAWRRNNEQFF.